The 5 T cell receptor beta chains listed next were all sequenced from one sample in a study of OX40 agonist ivuxolimab in advanced cancers. The library was built by means of the immunoSEQ multiplex PCR assay. TCRdb holds this immuneACCESS table with in-frame rearrangements only. Some clones are missing; in checked studies, unresolved V genes explain under half, and the rest has no known cause. The sample contains 91,000 or so clones, 85% to 90% of them found a single time. The ten largest clonotypes hold about 2% of the sample. The starting material was CD4+ or CD8+ T cells sorted from blood, obtained in a trial of the OX40 agonist ivuxolimab. The source is an adult with an advanced solid tumor such as melanoma, head and neck, liver or kidney cancer.

The CDR3 nucleotides are TGTGCCAGTAGTTACCGGGACGGCTCTGGAAACACCATATATTTT. Protein product: CASSYRDGSGNTIYF. The V and J genes are TRBV19 and TRBJ1-3; a weak D match, TRBD1 (5 bases). The germline V and J ends were trimmed by 5 bases and 0 bases, with 11 bases remaining between them. The CDR3 extends over 15 amino acids. Germline V CDR1 and CDR2: LNHDA, SQIVND (reference sequence).

The chain has TRBV4-1 and TRBJ2-3; no firm D call. The CDR3 extends over 13 amino acids. In germline, CDR1 is MGHRA, CDR2 YSYEKL. V was clipped by 5 bases and J by 4 bases, with 10 bases between them. CDR3 sequence: CASSWTASDTQYF. The CDR3 nucleotides read TGCGCCAGCAGCTGGACCGCCTCAGATACGCAGTATTTT.

The J gene is TRBJ2-1, the V gene TRBV11-1; 15 bases agree with TRBD2. The ends lost 5 bases at V and 6 bases at J; junction bases unmatched: 8. The CDR3 contains 17 residues. Looked up from germline, CDR1 is SGHAT and CDR2 is FQDESV (reference sequence). The CDR3 sequence is CASSPGLAGGRRNEQFF. The CDR3 DNA is TGTGCCAGCAGCCCGGGACTAGCGGGAGGTCGGCGCAATGAGCAGTTCTTC.

The table lists this clone with a count of one. The chain has TRBV14 and TRBJ2-2; no definite D call. The V gene's germline CDR1 is SGHDN and CDR2 FVKESK. The germline V and J ends were trimmed by 4 bases and 7 bases, with 10 bases remaining between them. This CDR3 contains 13 residues. CDR3 sequence: CASSLQPDGELFF. CDR3 coding DNA: TGTGCCAGCAGCCTTCAACCGGACGGGGAGCTGTTTTTT.

The CDR3 loop reads CVRSLVEEGYGYTF. The CDR3 DNA follows: TGTGTCAGAAGCTTAGTGGAGGAAGGCTATGGCTACACCTTC. This chain links TRBV7-5 with TRBJ1-2. TRBV7-5 is classified as a pseudogene. CDR3 length equals 14 residues.